These 29 T cell receptor beta chains were sequenced from one sample in a study of blood T cell repertoires in COVID-19. Repertoires were generated with immunoSEQ multiplex PCR, while TCRdb's copy carries only in-frame clones and drops some. The data hold roughly 75,000 clones, with around 72% observed a single time. Sequenced sample: peripheral blood. These receptors were obtained from a human donor with acute or convalescent COVID-19. The donor label of this sample is uncertain.

Many counts were recorded for this clone. V usage is TRBV6-5 and J usage is TRBJ1-1, with 7 bases that match TRBD1. The CDR3 extends over 13 amino acids. Per the germline V gene, CDR1 is MNHEY and CDR2 is SVGAGI. The junction had 3 bases not matched to a gene; V was cut back by 8 bases and J by 0 bases. CDR3 sequence: CASGTAMNTEAFF. In DNA, the CDR3 is TGTGCCAGCGGGACAGCAATGAACACTGAAGCTTTCTTT.

This rearrangement joins TRBV5-8 to TRBJ1-5, with D possibly TRBD1 on 5 matching bases. The germline V and J ends were trimmed by 3 bases and 5 bases, with 9 bases remaining between them. The germline V gene encodes CDR1 SGHTS and CDR2 YDEGEE. The CDR3 has 13 amino acids. CDR3 residues: CASSYDRDQPQHF. Here the CDR3 DNA reads TGTGCCAGCAGCTATGACAGAGATCAGCCCCAGCATTTT. Full variable domain (outside the CDR3, taken from reference TRBV5-8 and TRBJ1-5): EAGVTQSPTHLIKTRGQQATLRCSPISGHTSVYWYQQALGLGLQFLLWYDEGEERNRGNFPPRFSGRQFPNYSSELNVNALELEDSALYLCASSYDRDQPQHFGDGTRLSIL.

This clone was observed many times. V is TRBV4-2 and J is TRBJ2-2; a weak D match, TRBD2 (5 bases). The V gene lost 3 bases and the J gene lost 4 bases, with 9 bases spanning the gap. The CDR3 length is 14 residues. In germline, CDR1 is LGHNA, CDR2 YNFKEQ. CDR3 nucleotide sequence: TGTGCCAGCAGCCATCCGACTACCACCGGGGAGCTGTTTTTT. Residues: CASSHPTTTGELFF.

This chain uses TRBV6-5 with TRBJ2-1; D possibly corresponds to TRBD2 (5 bases). Germline assignment: CDR1 MNHEY and CDR2 SVGAGI. With 2 bases removed from V and 6 bases from J, the gap between germline ends came to 14 bases. The CDR3 spans 15 residues. The CDR3 is CASSYGTLLGNEQFF. The CDR3 region has the DNA TGTGCCAGCAGTTACGGTACGCTACTAGGCAATGAGCAGTTCTTC.

The V call is TRBV18, the J call TRBJ1-4; 9 nucleotides agree with TRBD1. The CDR3 sequence is 15 residues long. The trim removed 2 bases at V and 8 bases at J, leaving 6 bases unmatched. Germline V gene data show CDR1 as KGHSH and CDR2 as LQKENI. CDR3 DNA: TGTGCCAGCTCACCAAGAGGACAGGGGAAAGAAAAACTGTTTTTT. Residues: CASSPRGQGKEKLFF.

This chain connects TRBV5-4 to TRBJ1-4; 9 bases match TRBD1. Germline V gene sequence: CDR1 SGHNT, CDR2 YYREEE (reference sequence). The CDR3 is 15 amino acids. The V segment lost 3 bases and the J segment 2 bases; nucleotides outside the gene matches: 2. The CDR3 DNA is TGTGCCAGCAGCTACAGGGGGCCCACTAATGAAAAACTGTTTTTT. This sequence encodes CASSYRGPTNEKLFF.

The rearrangement uses TRBV28 and TRBJ2-3; 7 bases are a match to TRBD2. The CDR3 loop spans 15 amino acids. The V and J ends lost 5 bases and 0 bases, in that order; junction bases with no gene match: 5. CDR1 and CDR2 (germline): MDHEN, SYDVKM. The CDR3 DNA sequence: TGTGCCAGCAGTCACCCAGCGGGAAGCACAGATACGCAGTATTTT. Translation gives CASSHPAGSTDTQYF.

The chain couples TRBV28 to TRBJ1-4; the match to TRBD1 covers 7 bases. Trimming cost V 5 bases and J 5 bases; bases outside gene matches: 5. The CDR3 is 14 residues long. Germline CDR1 is MDHEN and CDR2 is SYDVKM. CDR3 region: CASSPGTANEKLFF. CDR3 nucleotide sequence: TGTGCCAGCAGTCCCGGGACAGCCAATGAAAAACTGTTTTTT.

This clone was seen only a few times. This chain uses TRBV9 with TRBJ2-1, with 10 bases fitting TRBD1. The CDR3 is 17 residues long. The J segment lost 6 bases and the V segment lost 3 bases, leaving 12 bases of the junction unmatched. Per the germline V gene, CDR1 is SGDLS and CDR2 is YYNGEE. The CDR3 DNA is TGTGCCAGCAGCGGCCAATCACGAGACAGGGGGCGCAATGAGCAGTTCTTC. This translates into CASSGQSRDRGRNEQFF.

The chain has TRBV6-6 and TRBJ2-5, with D maybe TRBD2 (7 bases). Per germline, CDR1 MNHNY and CDR2 SVGAGI (reference sequence). The V gene lost 6 bases and the J gene lost 0 bases, with 17 bases spanning the gap. CDR3 length equals 16 residues. As DNA, the CDR3 is TGTGCCAGCAGGGGTAGGGGGGGACAACACCAAGAGACCCAGTACTTC. The encoded protein is CASRGRGGQHQETQYF.

The chain couples TRBV2 to TRBJ2-1; D remains ambiguous. Germline CDR1 and CDR2: SNHLY and FYNNEI. The ends were cut back, 5 bases at V and 7 bases at J, with 18 bases in the middle. This CDR3 is 15 amino acids long. The CDR3: CASSTTSVITNEQFF. CDR3 sequence (DNA): TGTGCCAGCAGTACGACTTCGGTAATAACTAATGAGCAGTTCTTC.

This chain uses TRBV7-9 with TRBJ2-3; no reliable D call. The CDR3 contains 15 residues. The germline gives CDR1 SEHNR, CDR2 FQNEAQ (reference sequence). V lost 5 bases, J lost 3 bases, and 15 bases lay in between. CDR3 protein: CASSRGERSTDTQYF. CDR3 sequence (DNA): TGTGCCAGCAGCCGAGGTGAAAGGTCGACAGATACGCAGTATTTT. Supplemented by reference TRBV7-9 and TRBJ2-3, the full variable domain reads DTGVSQNPRHKITKRGQNVTFRCDPISEHNRLYWYRQTLGQGPEFLTYFQNEAQLEKSRLLSDRFSAERPKGSFSTLEIQRTEQGDSAMYLCASSRGERSTDTQYFGPGTRLTVL.

This rearrangement joins TRBV18 to TRBJ1-1; the D is unclear. Trimming cost V 3 bases and J 2 bases, with 7 bases left between them. The CDR3 has 13 residues. Germline V lookup: CDR1 KGHSH, CDR2 LQKENI. CDR3 sequence: CASSPNLNTEAFF. CDR3 coding DNA: TGTGCCAGCTCACCTAACTTAAACACTGAAGCTTTCTTT.

CDR3 in amino acids: CASTVTGGFYGYTF. The CDR3 DNA follows: TGTGCCAGCACCGTAACAGGGGGCTTCTATGGCTACACCTTC. This chain uses TRBV7-2 with TRBJ1-2, with 9 bases fitting TRBD1. Per germline, CDR1 SGHTA and CDR2 FQGNSA. The CDR3 covers 14 residues. With 7 bases clipped from V and 4 bases from J, the junction kept 7 bases outside the gene matches. The variable domain in full, completed from reference TRBV7-2 and TRBJ1-2, reads GAGVSQSPSNKVTEKGKDVELRCDPISGHTALYWYRQSLGQGLEFLIYFQGNSAPDKSGLPSDRFSAERTGGSVSTLTIQRTQQEDSAVYLCASTVTGGFYGYTFGSGTRLTVV.

The chain joins TRBV7-8 to TRBJ2-2; a possible D gene is TRBD2 (5 bases). Trimming took 0 bases from V and 1 from J, leaving 12 bases between them. The V gene's germline CDR1 is SGHVS and CDR2 FQNEAQ. The CDR3 contains 17 residues. The DNA of the CDR3 is TGTGCCAGCAGCTTAGCGTGGCGGGTCGGGAACACCGGGGAGCTGTTTTTT. Its protein product is CASSLAWRVGNTGELFF.

The rearrangement joins TRBV28 to TRBJ1-1, with TRBD1 matching over 7 bases. V lost 8 bases to trimming and J lost 1 base; unmatched junction nucleotides: 1. Per germline, CDR1 MDHEN and CDR2 SYDVKM. The CDR3 runs to 12 residues. CDR3 sequence reads: CASGTANTEAFF. As DNA, the CDR3 is TGTGCCAGCGGGACAGCGAACACTGAAGCTTTCTTT. The full variable domain, rest sourced from reference TRBV28 and TRBJ1-1, is DVKVTQSSRYLVKRTGEKVFLECVQDMDHENMFWYRQDPGLGLRLIYFSYDVKMKEKGDIPEGYSVSREKKERFSLILESASTNQTSMYLCASGTANTEAFFGQGTRLTVV.

The chain combines TRBV15 with TRBJ1-1; D is undetermined. The ends were cut back, 0 bases at V and 0 bases at J, with 5 bases in the middle. The CDR3 is 14 residues long. CDR1 and CDR2 from the germline V gene are LNHNV and YYDKDF (reference sequence). CDR3 sequence reads: CATSRDPVNTEAFF. The CDR3 bases are TGTGCCACCAGCAGAGATCCGGTGAACACTGAAGCTTTCTTT.

The table lists this clone with a few counts. The chain couples TRBV6-5 to TRBJ1-4, with D possibly matching TRBD1 (6 bases). There are 14 residues in the CDR3. Germline V lookup: CDR1 MNHEY, CDR2 SVGAGI. Trimming cost V 6 bases and J 7 bases, with 15 bases left between them. CDR3 in amino acids: CASSFDRISEKLFF. The CDR3 DNA reads TGTGCCAGCAGCTTCGACAGGATATCTGAAAAACTGTTTTTT.

This chain connects TRBV7-8 to TRBJ2-5, with 12 bases lining up with TRBD1. After removal of 5 bases from V and 5 bases from J, the junction contained 15 bases not matched to a gene. Per the germline V gene, CDR1 is SGHVS and CDR2 is FQNEAQ. CDR3 length: 18 residues. The CDR3 DNA reads TGTGCCAGCAGCGCTAGGGGCCCGGGACAGGGGGCGAGGGAGACCCAGTACTTC. It codes for CASSARGPGQGARETQYF.

A single count supports this clone. The chain recombines TRBV7-9 with TRBJ1-1; possibly TRBD1 for D (6 bases). Trimming took 5 bases from V and 1 from J, leaving 14 bases between them. This CDR3 region has 15 residues. The germline V gene has CDR1 SEHNR and CDR2 FQNEAQ (reference sequence). CDR3: CASSPIDRTNTEAFF. In DNA, the CDR3 is TGTGCCAGCAGCCCGATTGACAGGACGAACACTGAAGCTTTCTTT.

The rearrangement joins TRBV10-3 to TRBJ1-2; tentative D call: TRBD1 (5 bases). This CDR3 contains 11 residues. CDR1 ENHRY and CDR2 SYGVKD come from the germline V gene. V gave up 11 bases and J gave up 4 bases, with 11 bases separating them. CDR3 sequence: CASRESYGYTF. Here the CDR3 DNA reads TGTGCCTCCAGGGAAAGCTATGGCTACACCTTC.

This rearrangement joins TRBV6-5 to TRBJ1-6; D possibly corresponds to TRBD1 (5 bases). The CDR3 extends over 14 amino acids. Between the trimmed V and J ends, which lost 7 bases and 0 bases, there was a span of 7 bases. The germline CDR1 and CDR2 sequences are MNHEY and SVGAGI. The CDR3 nucleotides are TGTGCCAGCACGGGGGACTCCTATAATTCACCCCTCCACTTT. It encodes CASTGDSYNSPLHF.

The V gene is TRBV5-1, the J gene TRBJ2-1, with 8 bases identical to TRBD2. The V segment lost 0 bases and the J segment 6 bases; nucleotides outside the gene matches: 5. Germline V gene data show CDR1 as SGHRS and CDR2 as YFSETQ. The CDR3 has 15 amino acids. The CDR3 DNA reads as TGCGCCAGCAGCTTGGCGGGAGGGAGCCGCAATGAGCAGTTCTTC. Translating it yields CASSLAGGSRNEQFF.

J is TRBJ2-5 and V is TRBV7-3, with D possibly TRBD2 on 6 matching bases. Looked up from germline, CDR1 is SGHTA and CDR2 is FQGTGA. The CDR3 loop spans 15 amino acids. V was clipped by 1 base and J by 5 bases, with 14 bases between them. Here the CDR3 DNA reads TGTGCCAGCAGCTTAAGTCGGGACTGGATGGAGACCCAGTACTTC. This translates into CASSLSRDWMETQYF.

The chain employs TRBV20-1 and TRBJ2-1; D perhaps matches TRBD2 (7 bases). The CDR3 is made up of 11 amino acids. The V and J ends lost 5 bases and 9 bases respectively, with 11 bases between them. Germline V gene lookup returns CDR1 DFQATT and CDR2 SNEGSKA (reference sequence). For the CDR3, the DNA is TGCAGTGCTGGTAGGGGGGGTGAGCAGTTCTTC. Its translation is CSAGRGGEQFF.

The chain couples TRBV7-2 to TRBJ2-3, with 13 positions matching TRBD2. Germline V gene sequence: CDR1 SGHTA, CDR2 FQGNSA. This CDR3 has 18 amino acids. V trimming: 0 bases; J trimming: 3 bases; junction bases outside the gene matches: 6. The DNA of the CDR3 is TGTGCCAGCAGCTTAGCGCGGACTAGCGGGAGAGGGACAGATACGCAGTATTTT. Its translation: CASSLARTSGRGTDTQYF.

This chain uses TRBV28 with TRBJ1-1; possibly TRBD1 for D (5 bases). V was cut by 7 bases and J by 12 bases, with 24 bases left in between. From germline, CDR1 is MDHEN and CDR2 SYDVKM. The CDR3 totals 14 residues. CDR3 nucleotides: TGTGCCAGCATGCGGGAAATGTCGGGGACCAGACCTTTCTTT. Its translation: CASMREMSGTRPFF.

This chain connects TRBV28 to TRBJ2-1; a possible D gene is TRBD2 (7 bases). This CDR3 has 15 amino acids. V shed 5 bases and J shed 1 base, with 12 bases lying between them. Germline-derived CDR1 and CDR2 are MDHEN and SYDVKM. CDR3 bases: TGTGCCAGCAGTGTAGGGGGGGGTTCCTACAATGAGCAGTTCTTC. Its protein is CASSVGGGSYNEQFF.

This clone was found a few times. The rearrangement uses TRBV7-9 and TRBJ1-1; TRBD1 matches 8 bases. The V and J ends lost 4 bases and 5 bases, in that order; junction bases with no gene match: 12. CDR3 length: 16 amino acids. CDR1 and CDR2 from the germline V gene are SEHNR and FQNEAQ (reference sequence). The CDR3 region is CASSSKGQGGYTEAFF. CDR3 bases: TGTGCCAGCAGCTCAAAAGGACAGGGAGGCTATACTGAAGCTTTCTTT.